These 25 T cell receptor beta chains were all obtained from the same sample, sequenced in a study of CD8+ T cells in alopecia areata. cDNA reverse transcribed from extracted RNA served as the sequencing template. The assay was immunoSEQ multiplex PCR, and TCRdb's table has in-frame clones only and misses some. The data hold some 220,000 clones, with about three fifths observed a single time. Described treatment: oral pan-JAK inhibitor, 5-10 mg twice daily. The sample consisted of CD4+ T cells sorted from blood, taken at week 4, from a patient treated with tofacitinib. The source of these receptors is a human donor with alopecia areata.

This chain joins TRBV7-6 and TRBJ2-2; D unresolved. Germline CDR1 is SGHVS and CDR2 is FNYEAQ. The V gene lost 5 bases and the J gene lost 5 bases, with 12 bases spanning the gap. The CDR3 loop spans 14 amino acids. The DNA of the CDR3 is TGTGCCAGCAGCCCGGGCTCAAGGACCGGGGAGCTGTTTTTT. Translation gives CASSPGSRTGELFF.

This clone has a single count. This chain links TRBV5-6 with TRBJ2-3, with D possibly being TRBD1 (6 bases). Germline V gene lookup returns CDR1 SGHDT and CDR2 YYEEEE. The CDR3 runs 12 residues. V was cut by 5 bases and J by 3 bases, with 7 bases left in between. The CDR3 DNA reads as TGTGCCAGCAGAGGGACAACAGATACGCAGTATTTT. It yields the protein CASRGTTDTQYF.

A few counts support this clone. The chain joins TRBV28 to TRBJ1-6; D gene uncertain. CDR1 MDHEN and CDR2 SYDVKM come from the germline V gene. V was trimmed by 4 bases and J by 6 bases, leaving 4 bases between them. The CDR3 totals 12 residues. The CDR3 spells CASSSLNSPLHF. CDR3 bases: TGTGCCAGCAGTTCCCTTAATTCACCCCTCCACTTT.

In its sample, this clone was seen a few times. The CDR3 DNA reads TGTGCCAGCAGCCAAGAAGTTGGCAGAAACACCATATATTTT. Residues: CASSQEVGRNTIYF. The gene calls are TRBV4-2 and TRBJ1-3, with unresolved D. The CDR3 has 14 amino acids. V was clipped by 0 bases and J by 5 bases, with 8 bases between them. From germline, CDR1 is LGHNA and CDR2 YNFKEQ.

V is TRBV20-1 and J is TRBJ2-7, with a tentative D call TRBD2 (6 bases). With 6 bases removed from V and 4 bases from J, the gap between germline ends came to 10 bases. Germline loops: CDR1 DFQATT, CDR2 SNEGSKA (reference sequence). The CDR3 is 11 residues long. CDR3 sequence (DNA): TGCAGTGCCCCCCGGGGGTACGAGCAGTACTTC. Residues: CSAPRGYEQYF.

J is TRBJ1-1 and V is TRBV11-2; D is uncertain. The CDR3 extends over 12 amino acids. CDR1 SGHAT and CDR2 FQNNGV come from the germline V gene. Trimming shortened V by 3 bases and J by 6 bases, and 8 bases separated the two germline ends. The CDR3 loop reads CASSFQVAEAFF. As DNA, the CDR3 is TGTGCCAGCAGCTTCCAGGTAGCTGAAGCTTTCTTT.

This clone was counted only a few times. V usage is TRBV7-2 and J usage is TRBJ2-1; 13 nucleotides agree with TRBD2. The CDR3 has 17 amino acids. Per germline, CDR1 SGHTA and CDR2 FQGNSA. The trim removed 4 bases at V and 2 bases at J, leaving 5 bases unmatched. The CDR3 here is CASSSSGLAGAYNEQFF. Here the CDR3 DNA reads TGTGCCAGCAGCTCCAGCGGACTAGCGGGGGCCTACAATGAGCAGTTCTTC.

This clone was seen only a few times. The J gene is TRBJ2-2, the V gene TRBV4-3; D possibly corresponds to TRBD2 (5 bases). The CDR3 has 16 residues. Trimming shortened V by 0 bases and J by 0 bases, and 8 bases separated the two germline ends. Germline values: CDR1 LGHNA, CDR2 YSLEER. The CDR3 loop reads CASSQDPSSNTGELFF. For the CDR3, the DNA is TGCGCCAGCAGCCAAGATCCTAGCTCGAACACCGGGGAGCTGTTTTTT.

The CDR3 bases are TGTGCCAGCAGCCCAAGGACAGTCGCGTATGGCTACACCTTC. It is translated as CASSPRTVAYGYTF. The chain combines TRBV4-2 with TRBJ1-2; a possible D gene is TRBD1 (6 bases). The CDR3 spans 14 residues. With 4 bases removed from V and 5 bases from J, the gap between germline ends came to 14 bases. Germline CDR1 is LGHNA and CDR2 is YNFKEQ.

The gene calls are TRBV29-1 and TRBJ1-5; TRBD1 matches 7 bases. The germline V gene has CDR1 SQVTM and CDR2 ANQGSEA. The CDR3 has 13 amino acids. The J segment lost 5 bases and the V segment lost 6 bases, leaving 7 bases of the junction unmatched. This CDR3 is CSVATGLDQPQHF. The CDR3 DNA is TGCAGCGTGGCGACAGGGCTGGATCAGCCCCAGCATTTT.

This clone occurred a few times. This CDR3 is also generated by other DNA sequences in the sample. The DNA of the CDR3 is TGCAGCGTTGAAGGGCAGTCCTACGAGCAGTACTTC. It codes for CSVEGQSYEQYF. The chain has TRBV29-1 and TRBJ2-7, with no clear D. CDR3 length: 12 residues. Per the germline V gene, CDR1 is SQVTM and CDR2 is ANQGSEA. V lost 1 base to trimming and J lost 1 base, with 5 bases between them.

The count of this clone is one. Other DNA sequences in this specimen translate into the identical CDR3. This chain joins TRBV6-5 and TRBJ1-2; possible D gene TRBD1, 5 bases. Germline CDR1 reads MNHEY; CDR2 reads SVGAGI. V was clipped by 1 base and J by 8 bases, with 11 bases between them. This CDR3 spans 13 amino acids. CDR3 DNA: TGTGCCAGCAGTTACTGGCAGGGTAACGGCTACACCTTC. Encoded protein: CASSYWQGNGYTF.

The chain employs TRBV29-1 and TRBJ1-2, with D possibly being TRBD1 (5 bases). The germline V gene has CDR1 SQVTM and CDR2 ANQGSEA. The CDR3 sequence is 11 residues long. V shed 0 bases and J shed 10 bases, with 9 bases lying between them. CDR3 bases: TGCAGCGTTGAAGATTCAGGGTCCTACACCTTC. Its translation is CSVEDSGSYTF. Complete variable domain (other parts from reference TRBV29-1 and TRBJ1-2): SAVISQKPSRDICQRGTSLTIQCQVDSQVTMMFWYRQQPGQSLTLIATANQGSEATYESGFVIDKFPISRPNLTFSTLTVSNMSPEDSSIYLCSVEDSGSYTFGSGTRLTVV.

This chain's CDR3 is CASSPSFNQPQHF. The CDR3 coding sequence is TGCGCCAGCAGCCCCTCTTTCAATCAGCCCCAGCATTTT. The chain has TRBV5-1 and TRBJ1-5, with D unresolved. The CDR3 spans 13 residues. CDR1 is SGHRS, CDR2 YFSETQ, per germline. V shed 4 bases and J shed 3 bases, with 8 bases lying between them. Full variable domain (missing parts from reference TRBV5-1 and TRBJ1-5): KAGVTQTPRYLIKTRGQQVTLSCSPISGHRSVSWYQQTPGQGLQFLFEYFSETQRNKGNFPGRFSGRQFSNSRSEMNVSTLELGDSALYLCASSPSFNQPQHFGDGTRLSIL.

This chain links TRBV9 with TRBJ2-1, with D uncertain. In germline, CDR1 is SGDLS, CDR2 YYNGEE. The V gene lost 6 bases and the J gene lost 3 bases, with 16 bases spanning the gap. CDR3 length: 15 residues. The CDR3 loop reads CASTAGPRVYNEQFF. The CDR3 DNA is TGTGCCAGCACCGCCGGGCCGCGAGTCTACAATGAGCAGTTCTTC.

The chain couples TRBV4-2 to TRBJ2-5, with D perhaps TRBD2 (6 bases). This CDR3 has 15 residues. Germline-derived CDR1 and CDR2 are LGHNA and YNFKEQ. V gave up 0 bases and J gave up 5 bases, with 13 bases separating them. CDR3 sequence (DNA): TGTGCCAGCAGCCAAGATTCACTAGCCTCGGAGACCCAGTACTTC. Encoded protein: CASSQDSLASETQYF.

This clone was detected a few times. The chain recombines TRBV4-3 with TRBJ2-1, with 9 bases identical to TRBD1. J was trimmed by 3 bases and V by 2 bases; bases with no gene match: 5. CDR3 length: 16 amino acids. The V gene's germline CDR1 is LGHNA and CDR2 YSLEER. The CDR3, as DNA: TGCGCCAGCAGCCAATTGGACAGGGGTGGCTACAATGAGCAGTTCTTC. This translates into CASSQLDRGGYNEQFF.

This clone is a singleton in its sample. The chain uses TRBV29-1 and TRBJ2-3, with TRBD2 identical over 9 bases. J gave up 0 bases and V 8 bases, and 9 bases lay outside the gene matches. The CDR3 length is 15 residues. Looked up from germline, CDR1 is SQVTM and CDR2 is ANQGSEA. CDR3 protein: CSLRKAGGSTDTQYF. The CDR3 nucleotides read TGCAGCCTCAGAAAGGCGGGGGGGAGCACAGATACGCAGTATTTT.

The V gene is TRBV12-5, the J gene TRBJ1-2, with D tentatively TRBD1 (6 bases). The germline V and J ends were trimmed by 6 bases and 8 bases, with 19 bases remaining between them. This CDR3 has 14 residues. CDR1 is LGHNT, CDR2 FRNRAP, per germline. CDR3 amino acids: CASGLPNSRGGYTF. The DNA of the CDR3 is TGTGCTAGTGGCCTACCAAATTCCAGGGGAGGCTACACCTTC.

This clone showed up just a few times. This sequence joins TRBV18 and TRBJ1-4; 7 bases map to TRBD1. This CDR3 has 16 amino acids. Unmatched junction bases numbered 7, after V lost 6 bases and J lost 0 bases. CDR1 and CDR2 (germline): KGHSH, LQKENI. CDR3 sequence reads: CASSQGQTATNEKLFF. The CDR3 DNA reads as TGTGCCAGCTCCCAGGGACAGACTGCAACTAATGAAAAACTGTTTTTT.

The V gene is TRBV5-4, the J gene TRBJ2-5, with D unresolved. V gave up 1 base and J gave up 5 bases, with 9 bases separating them. The CDR3 is made up of 13 amino acids. The germline V gene has CDR1 SGHNT and CDR2 YYREEE (reference sequence). The CDR3 here is CASSLYRAETQYF. For the CDR3, the DNA is TGTGCCAGCAGCTTGTACCGGGCGGAGACCCAGTACTTC. The full variable domain, in which reference TRBV5-4 and TRBJ2-5 provide the parts outside the CDR3, is ETGVTQSPTHLIKTRGQQVTLRCSSQSGHNTVSWYQQALGQGPQFIFQYYREEENGRGNFPPRFSGLQFPNYSSELNVNALELDDSALYLCASSLYRAETQYFGPGTRLLVL.

This rearrangement joins TRBV11-2 to TRBJ2-3, with TRBD2 matching 8 bases. Trimming cost V 1 base and J 1 base; bases outside gene matches: 4. Germline V gives CDR1 SGHAT, CDR2 FQNNGV. The CDR3 covers 16 residues. CDR3 loop: CASSLGLAPGTDTQYF. CDR3 coding DNA: TGTGCCAGCAGCTTAGGACTAGCGCCGGGCACAGATACGCAGTATTTT.

This chain uses TRBV2 with TRBJ2-3; D unresolved. The ends were cut back, 2 bases at V and 0 bases at J, with 9 bases in the middle. This CDR3 has 15 residues. Germline V CDR1 and CDR2: SNHLY, FYNNEI. The CDR3 protein is CASSENRLSTDTQYF. In DNA form, the CDR3 reads TGTGCCAGCAGTGAAAATCGGCTAAGCACAGATACGCAGTATTTT.

The rearrangement links TRBV30 to TRBJ2-1; D might be TRBD2 (6 bases). Germline-derived CDR1 and CDR2 are GTSNPN and SVGIG (reference sequence). This CDR3 region has 14 residues. V lost 3 bases and J 3 bases, leaving 12 bases between the germline ends. The CDR3, as DNA: TGTGCCTGGAGATCCAGGGAGGTCTACAATGAGCAGTTCTTC. Translated: CAWRSREVYNEQFF.

The V and J genes are TRBV6-1 and TRBJ2-1; no firm D call. CDR3 size: 11 residues. The germline V and J ends were trimmed by 6 bases and 5 bases, with 5 bases remaining between them. Germline V CDR1 and CDR2: MNHNS, SASEGT. The CDR3 reads CASRRNNEQFF. DNA of the CDR3: TGTGCCAGCAGACGGAACAATGAGCAGTTCTTC.